This is a list of T cell receptor beta chains from one sample in a study of beta chain features in type 1 diabetes. Sequenced by immunoSEQ multiplex PCR; TCRdb stores in-frame clones only, minus some. The data show 150,000 to 170,000 clones, 10% seen once. The sequenced sample consisted of central memory CD4+ T cells from blood. Every receptor here comes from a man aged 25 to 40 with type 1 diabetes. Both conserved end residues are part of each CDR3. A D gene is named only where the DNA matches it firmly. Some rows have no size entry. The others give once, few or many, or a class for an expanded clone.

few TRBJ2-3 TRBV5-4 NA CASSFSLGTDTQYF TGTGCCAGCAGCTTTAGTCTAGGCACAGATACGCAGTATTTT
NA TRBJ2-7 TRBV28 NA CASSQTTYEQYF TGTGCCAGCAGTCAGACTACCTACGAGCAGTACTTC
few TRBJ1-5 TRBV18 NA CASSPASSNQPQHF TGTGCCAGCTCACCAGCCAGTAGCAATCAGCCCCAGCATTTT
few TRBJ2-7 TRBV6-5 TRBD1 CASLDRGASYEQYF TGTGCCAGCCTGGACAGGGGGGCATCCTACGAGCAGTACTTC
NA TRBJ2-1 TRBV9 TRBD2 CASSVGGAGVYNEQFF TGTGCCAGCAGCGTAGGGGGAGCGGGGGTCTACAATGAGCAGTTCTTC
few TRBJ1-1 TRBV27 TRBD1 CASSTRTGVMTEAFF TGTGCCAGCAGTACAAGGACAGGGGTAATGACTGAAGCTTTCTTT
few TRBJ2-1 TRBV5-1 NA CASSLAGNSNEQFF TGCGCCAGCAGCTTGGCCGGGAACAGCAATGAGCAGTTCTTC
NA TRBJ2-1 TRBV4-2 TRBD1 CASSPRTGHYNEQFF TGTGCCAGCAGCCCTCGGACAGGGCACTACAATGAGCAGTTCTTC
few TRBJ2-5 TRBV27 TRBD1 CASSLSRQGETQYF TGTGCCAGCAGTTTGTCACGACAGGGCGAGACCCAGTACTTC
NA TRBJ1-1 TRBV27 NA CASSPRTTNTEAFF TGTGCCAGCAGTCCTCGGACAACGAACACTGAAGCTTTCTTT
NA TRBJ2-7 TRBV18 NA CASSSLGGEQYF TGTGCCAGCTCCAGTTTAGGGGGCGAGCAGTACTTC
few TRBJ1-5 TRBV7-2 TRBD1 CASSARQGHQPQHF TGTGCCAGCAGCGCCCGACAGGGGCACCAGCCCCAGCATTTT
NA TRBJ2-6 TRBV6-1 NA CASSLQGANVLTF TGTGCCAGCAGTTTGCAGGGGGCCAACGTCCTGACTTTC
NA TRBJ1-2 TRBV7-2 TRBD1 CASSSGQDYGYTF TGTGCCAGCAGCTCAGGACAGGACTATGGCTACACCTTC
NA TRBJ2-5 TRBV28 NA CASSSLSTSSRGETQYF TGTGCCAGCAGTTCTCTCTCCACCTCTTCTAGGGGAGAGACCCAGTACTTC
few TRBJ2-7 TRBV9 TRBD1 CASSPRTGGAYEQYF TGTGCCAGCAGCCCCCGGACAGGGGGAGCCTACGAGCAGTACTTC
few TRBJ2-3 TRBV30 TRBD2 CAWRLADSTDTQYF TGTGCCTGGCGACTAGCGGACAGCACAGATACGCAGTATTTT
few TRBJ2-1 TRBV28 NA CASSIRGEQFF TGTGCCAGCAGTATTAGAGGGGAGCAGTTCTTC
few TRBJ1-5 TRBV7-2 TRBD1 CASSLGTGGLQPQHF TGTGCCAGCAGCTTAGGGACAGGGGGCCTTCAGCCCCAGCATTTT
few TRBJ2-1 TRBV5-1 TRBD2 CASSNPTGREGSYNEQFF TGCGCCAGCAGCAACCCCACCGGGCGGGAGGGATCCTACAATGAGCAGTTCTTC
few TRBJ2-7 TRBV4-1 TRBD2 CASSQPTSGRWYEQYF TGCGCCAGCAGCCAGCCAACTAGCGGGAGATGGTACGAGCAGTACTTC
NA TRBJ1-2 TRBV5-1 TRBD1 CASSLQGSEGYTF TGCGCCAGCAGCCTACAGGGGAGTGAGGGCTACACCTTC
few TRBJ2-7 TRBV7-2 NA CASSSTGQTYEQYF TGTGCCAGCAGCTCAACAGGGCAGACCTACGAGCAGTACTTC
NA TRBJ2-7 TRBV28 TRBD1 CASSDRARNEQYF TGTGCCAGCAGTGACAGGGCCAGAAACGAGCAGTACTTC
NA TRBJ2-7 TRBV5-4 NA CASSLTSYEQYF TGTGCCAGCAGCTTGACCAGCTACGAGCAGTACTTC
few TRBJ2-3 TRBV11-2 TRBD2 CASSLDTSGRAGDTQYF TGTGCCAGCAGCTTAGATACTAGCGGGAGGGCCGGAGATACGCAGTATTTT
NA TRBJ2-5 TRBV2 NA CASGQNRQETQYF TGTGCCAGCGGGCAGAACCGACAAGAGACCCAGTACTTC
NA TRBJ2-3 TRBV19 NA CASSIYSGGTDTQYF TGTGCCAGTAGTATATACTCCGGGGGCACAGATACGCAGTATTTT
few TRBJ2-7 TRBV4-3 TRBD1 CASSHRQGPSYEQYF TGCGCCAGCAGCCATAGACAGGGACCCTCCTACGAGCAGTACTTC
NA TRBJ2-4 TRBV25-1 NA CASSDSPGQDIQYF TGTGCCAGCAGTGATAGTCCAGGGCAAGACATTCAGTACTTC
few TRBJ2-1 TRBV2 NA CASSEQGSQQFF TGTGCCAGCAGTGAACAGGGTAGTCAGCAGTTCTTC
NA TRBJ1-4 TRBV18 NA CASSPPGNVANEKLFF TGTGCCAGCTCACCACCGGGCAACGTAGCTAATGAAAAACTGTTTTTT
NA TRBJ1-2 TRBV9 TRBD1 CASSVGDRVGGYTF TGTGCCAGCAGCGTAGGGGACAGGGTTGGTGGCTACACCTTC
NA TRBJ2-7 TRBV25-1 NA CASSVPGSAYEQYF TGTGCCAGCAGTGTCCCCGGGAGTGCCTACGAGCAGTACTTC
NA TRBJ2-7 TRBV25-1 NA CASSESIYEQYF TGTGCCAGCAGTGAATCAATCTACGAGCAGTACTTC
NA TRBJ2-7 TRBV27 NA CASSFDSSYEQYF TGTGCCAGCAGTTTTGACAGCTCCTACGAGCAGTACTTC
few TRBJ1-1 TRBV5-1 TRBD1 CASSLGQGWMAFF TGCGCCAGCAGCCTGGGACAGGGGTGGATGGCTTTCTTT
NA TRBJ1-4 TRBV28 TRBD1 CASSQGVLGFGSPTNEKLFF TGTGCCAGCAGCCAGGGGGTTTTAGGTTTCGGTTCCCCAACTAATGAAAAACTGTTTTTT
NA TRBJ2-6 TRBV25-1 NA CASSEQRGLTGANVLTF TGTGCCAGCAGTGAACAGAGAGGACTCACTGGGGCCAACGTCCTGACTTTC
few TRBJ1-1 TRBV19 NA CASSISRNTEAFF TGTGCCAGTAGTATATCCAGGAACACTGAAGCTTTCTTT
few TRBJ1-1 TRBV4-1 NA CASSQDGTGNTEAFF TGCGCCAGCAGCCAAGATGGTACAGGGAACACTGAAGCTTTCTTT
NA TRBJ2-2 TRBV7-3 NA CASSLTRTGELFF TGTGCCAGCAGCTTAACCCGCACCGGGGAGCTGTTTTTT